This entry is about one TCR beta chain. TCRdb keeps only in-frame clones here, not all; method: immunoSEQ multiplex PCR. The top ten clones hold 0.3% to 0.4% of a sample with 2 million to 2.5 million clones, 85% to 95% of them seen once. This record belongs to a study of shared clonotypes between healthy human individuals. Study as a whole: Three plates were used per donor for CD4 naive, three for CD4 memory, two for CD8 naive and one for CD8 memory.

Germline CDR1 is LNHDA and CDR2 is SQIVND (reference sequence). The CDR3 is made up of 16 amino acids. V lost 6 bases and J lost 9; bases outside the gene matches: 11. Source material: naive CD4+ T cells from PBMCs. The subset was: CD45RA+ positively selected. V usage is TRBV19 and J usage is TRBJ2-1; 13 bases match TRBD2. The TCR sequence derives from a man aged 18 to 29 in good health. Some clones in this sample may be carry-over from other donors' samples. The CDR3 region has the DNA TGTGCCAGTAGGTCTCAACTAGCGGGAGGGCCGGGTGAGCAGTTCTTC. Translation: CASRSQLAGGPGEQFF.